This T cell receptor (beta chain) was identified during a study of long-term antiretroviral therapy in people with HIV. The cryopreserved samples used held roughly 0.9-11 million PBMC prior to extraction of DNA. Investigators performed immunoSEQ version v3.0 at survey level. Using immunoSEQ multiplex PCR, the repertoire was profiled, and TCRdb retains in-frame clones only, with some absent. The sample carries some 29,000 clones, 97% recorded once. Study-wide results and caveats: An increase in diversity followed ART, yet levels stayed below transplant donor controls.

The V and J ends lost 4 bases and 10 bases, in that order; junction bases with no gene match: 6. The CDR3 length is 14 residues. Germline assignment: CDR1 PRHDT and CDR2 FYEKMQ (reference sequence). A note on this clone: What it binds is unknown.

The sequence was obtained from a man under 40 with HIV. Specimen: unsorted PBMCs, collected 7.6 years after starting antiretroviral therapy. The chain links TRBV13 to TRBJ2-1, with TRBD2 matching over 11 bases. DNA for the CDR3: TGTGCCAGCAGCTCTAATAGCGGGGGGGCCGAGCAGTTCTTC. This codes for CASSSNSGGAEQFF.